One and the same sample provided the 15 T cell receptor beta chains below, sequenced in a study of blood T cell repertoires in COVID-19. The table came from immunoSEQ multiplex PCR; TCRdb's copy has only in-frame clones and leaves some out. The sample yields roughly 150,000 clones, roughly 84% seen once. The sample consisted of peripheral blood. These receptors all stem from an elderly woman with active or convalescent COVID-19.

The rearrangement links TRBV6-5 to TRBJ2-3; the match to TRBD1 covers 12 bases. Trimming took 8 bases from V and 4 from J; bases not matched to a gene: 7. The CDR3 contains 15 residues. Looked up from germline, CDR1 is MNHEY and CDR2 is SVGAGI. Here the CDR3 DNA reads TGTGCCAGCTCGGGACAGGGGGCCTATCCAGATACGCAGTATTTT. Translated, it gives CASSGQGAYPDTQYF.

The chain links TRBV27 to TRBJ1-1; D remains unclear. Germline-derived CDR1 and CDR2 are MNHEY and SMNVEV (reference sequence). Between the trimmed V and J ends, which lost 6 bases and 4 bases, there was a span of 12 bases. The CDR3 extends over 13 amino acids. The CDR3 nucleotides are TGTGCCAGCAGCTCTAATAGCGGCACTGAAGCTTTCTTT. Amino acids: CASSSNSGTEAFF.

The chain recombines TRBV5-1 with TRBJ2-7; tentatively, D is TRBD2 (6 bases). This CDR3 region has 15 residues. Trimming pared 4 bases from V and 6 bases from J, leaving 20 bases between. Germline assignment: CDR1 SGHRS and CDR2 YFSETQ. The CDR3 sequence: CASSGGAGPTGEQYF. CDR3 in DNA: TGCGCCAGCAGCGGCGGGGCCGGTCCTACGGGCGAGCAGTACTTC.

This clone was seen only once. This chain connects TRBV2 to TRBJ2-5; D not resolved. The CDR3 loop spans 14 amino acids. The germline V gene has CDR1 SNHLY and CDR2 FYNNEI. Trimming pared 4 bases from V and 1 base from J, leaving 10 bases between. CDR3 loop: CASSGAGSQETQYF. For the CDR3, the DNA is TGTGCCAGCAGTGGTGCAGGTTCCCAAGAGACCCAGTACTTC.

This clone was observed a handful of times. The CDR3, as DNA: TGTGCCAGCAGTTTAGAAGGGAGGGAAGCTTTCTTT. Amino acids: CASSLEGREAFF. V usage is TRBV12-3 or TRBV12-4 and J usage is TRBJ1-1, with unresolved D. The length of the CDR3 is 12 residues. V shed 1 base and J shed 8 bases, with 8 bases lying between them.

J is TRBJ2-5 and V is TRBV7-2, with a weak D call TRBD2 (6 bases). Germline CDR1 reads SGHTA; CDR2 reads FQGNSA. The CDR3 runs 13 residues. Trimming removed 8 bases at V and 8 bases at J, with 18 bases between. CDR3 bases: TGTGCCAGCGACTCCGGGACTTTGTCCACCCAGTACTTC. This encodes CASDSGTLSTQYF.

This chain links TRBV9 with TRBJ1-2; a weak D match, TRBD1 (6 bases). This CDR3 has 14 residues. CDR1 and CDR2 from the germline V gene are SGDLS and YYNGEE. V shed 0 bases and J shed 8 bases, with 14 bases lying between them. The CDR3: CASSVDRVNDGYTF. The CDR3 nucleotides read TGTGCCAGCAGCGTAGACAGGGTCAATGACGGCTACACCTTC.

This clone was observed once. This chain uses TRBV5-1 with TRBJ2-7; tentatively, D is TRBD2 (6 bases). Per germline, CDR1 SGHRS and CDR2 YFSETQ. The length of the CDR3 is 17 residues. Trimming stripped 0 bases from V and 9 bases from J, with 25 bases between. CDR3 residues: CASSLAKGTGGNDRQYF. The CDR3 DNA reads TGCGCCAGCAGCTTGGCCAAGGGCACCGGGGGAAACGACAGGCAGTACTTC.

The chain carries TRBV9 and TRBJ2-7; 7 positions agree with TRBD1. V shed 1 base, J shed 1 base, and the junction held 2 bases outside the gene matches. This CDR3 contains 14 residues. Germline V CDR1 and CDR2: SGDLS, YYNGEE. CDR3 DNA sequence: TGTGCCAGCAGCGTACTGGGACAGTCCTACGAGCAGTACTTC. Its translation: CASSVLGQSYEQYF.

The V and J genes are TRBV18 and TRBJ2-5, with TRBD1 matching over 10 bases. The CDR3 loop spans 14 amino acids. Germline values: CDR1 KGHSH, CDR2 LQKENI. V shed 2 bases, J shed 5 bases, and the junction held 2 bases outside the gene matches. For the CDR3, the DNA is TGTGCCAGCTCACCAGGGACAGGGGCGGAGACCCAGTACTTC. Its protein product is CASSPGTGAETQYF.

In nucleotides, the CDR3 is TGTGCCAGCAGCTCGACAGGGCCCACCGGGGAGCTGTTTTTT. Protein product: CASSSTGPTGELFF. V is TRBV11-3 and J is TRBJ2-2, with 7 bases that match TRBD1. The CDR3 loop spans 14 amino acids. V shed 4 bases and J 4 bases; nucleotides not matched to a gene: 3. Germline V CDR1 and CDR2: SGHNT, YENEEA.

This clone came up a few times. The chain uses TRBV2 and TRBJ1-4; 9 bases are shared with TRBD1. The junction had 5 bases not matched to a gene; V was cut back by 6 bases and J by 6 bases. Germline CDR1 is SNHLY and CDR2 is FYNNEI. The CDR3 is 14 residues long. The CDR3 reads CASRLRTGDEKLFF. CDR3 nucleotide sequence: TGTGCCAGCAGGCTTAGGACAGGGGATGAAAAACTGTTTTTT.

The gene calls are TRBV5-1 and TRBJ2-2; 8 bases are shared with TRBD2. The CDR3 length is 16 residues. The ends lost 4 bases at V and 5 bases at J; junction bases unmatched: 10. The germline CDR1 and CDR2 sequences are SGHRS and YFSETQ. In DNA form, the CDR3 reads TGCGCCAGCAGCCCCATAGCGGGAAGAAGTACCGGGGAGCTGTTTTTT. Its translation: CASSPIAGRSTGELFF. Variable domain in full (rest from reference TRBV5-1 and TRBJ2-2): KAGVTQTPRYLIKTRGQQVTLSCSPISGHRSVSWYQQTPGQGLQFLFEYFSETQRNKGNFPGRFSGRQFSNSRSEMNVSTLELGDSALYLCASSPIAGRSTGELFFGEGSRLTVL.

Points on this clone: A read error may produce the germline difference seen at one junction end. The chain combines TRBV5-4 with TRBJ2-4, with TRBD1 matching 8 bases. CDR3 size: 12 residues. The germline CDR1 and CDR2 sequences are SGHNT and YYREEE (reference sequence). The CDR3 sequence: CASSLDYGQGVF. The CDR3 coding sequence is TGTGCCAGCAGCTTGGATTACGGACAGGGAGTCTTC.

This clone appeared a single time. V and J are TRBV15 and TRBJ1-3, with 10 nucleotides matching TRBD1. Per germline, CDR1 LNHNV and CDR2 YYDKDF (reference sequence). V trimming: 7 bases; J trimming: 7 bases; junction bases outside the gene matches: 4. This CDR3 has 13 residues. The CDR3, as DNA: TGTGCCACCACCTTGGACAGGGGGAACACCATATATTTT. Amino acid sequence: CATTLDRGNTIYF.